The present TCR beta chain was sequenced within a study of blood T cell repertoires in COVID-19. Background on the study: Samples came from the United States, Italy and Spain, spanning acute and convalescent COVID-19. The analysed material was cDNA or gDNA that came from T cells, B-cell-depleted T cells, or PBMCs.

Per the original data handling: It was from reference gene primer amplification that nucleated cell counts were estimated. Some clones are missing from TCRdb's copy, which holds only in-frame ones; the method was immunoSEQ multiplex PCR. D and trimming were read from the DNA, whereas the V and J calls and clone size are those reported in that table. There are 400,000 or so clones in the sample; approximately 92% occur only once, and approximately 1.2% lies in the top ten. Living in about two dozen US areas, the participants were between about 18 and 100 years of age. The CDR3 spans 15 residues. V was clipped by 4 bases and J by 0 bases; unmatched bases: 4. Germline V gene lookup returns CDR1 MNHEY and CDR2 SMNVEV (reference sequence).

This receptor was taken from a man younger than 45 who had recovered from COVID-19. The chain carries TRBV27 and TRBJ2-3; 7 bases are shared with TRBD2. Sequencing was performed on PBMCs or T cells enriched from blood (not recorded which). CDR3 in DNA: TGTGCCAGCAGTTCACTAGCGACCAGCACAGATACGCAGTATTTT. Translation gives CASSSLATSTDTQYF.